Detailed here is one T cell receptor beta chain. Its antigen is unknown. The data were taken from a study of T cell responses to AZD1222 COVID-19 vaccine. General study points: Repertoires in all cases were sampled only once the peak T cell response had passed. Variant regions that are unmutated are reportedly the target of nearly half of spike-specific TCRs. Just six AZD1222 recipients were seropositive at baseline.

With 6 bases removed from V and 8 bases from J, the gap between germline ends came to 22 bases. Germline V CDR1 and CDR2: MDHEN, SYDVKM. This CDR3 is 15 amino acids long. Assay: immunoSEQ multiplex PCR; the TCRdb copy retains only in-frame clones and omits some. This table has 120,000 or so clones, around 90% appearing once. This chain joins TRBV28 and TRBJ1-2; D is possibly TRBD1 (5 bases). The input for sequencing was peripheral blood, taken on day 0 of AZD1222 vaccination. The TCR comes from an adult in good health. CDR3 in DNA: TGTGCCAGCAGCCCACGCAAGGGACTTGTTGGAGGCTACACCTTC. Protein product: CASSPRKGLVGGYTF.